One sample yielded the 18 T cell receptor beta chains listed below, sequenced in a study of T cell responses to AZD1222 COVID-19 vaccine. TCRdb's copy holds only in-frame clones and misses some; the assay was immunoSEQ multiplex PCR. This sample yields tens of thousands of clones, of which 70% to 90% are seen a single time; roughly 4.9% belongs to the top ten. This sample comprised peripheral blood, obtained 28 days after the second AZD1222 dose. All receptors come from an adult who received the AZD1222 COVID-19 vaccine.

The chain links TRBV5-1 to TRBJ1-2; no firm D call. The CDR3 runs 14 residues. The germline CDR1 and CDR2 sequences are SGHRS and YFSETQ. V lost 4 bases to trimming and J lost 4 bases, with 14 bases between them. For the CDR3, the DNA is TGCGCCAGCAGCCGGGAGGCGGACCTCTATGGCTACACCTTC. Its translation: CASSREADLYGYTF.

A single count supports this clone. The J gene is TRBJ2-7, the V gene TRBV7-9; D perhaps matches TRBD1 (6 bases). Germline-derived CDR1 and CDR2 are SEHNR and FQNEAQ (reference sequence). The CDR3 contains 15 residues. Trimming left V 6 bases short and J 2 bases short, with 17 bases between. CDR3 loop: CASRSRAGATYEQYF. In DNA, the CDR3 is TGTGCCAGCAGGTCGAGGGCAGGGGCCACCTACGAGCAGTACTTC. The complete variable domain, with remaining parts taken from reference TRBV7-9 and TRBJ2-7, reads DTGVSQNPRHKITKRGQNVTFRCDPISEHNRLYWYRQTLGQGPEFLTYFQNEAQLEKSRLLSDRFSAERPKGSFSTLEIQRTEQGDSAMYLCASRSRAGATYEQYFGPGTRLTVT.

V gene TRBV5-1 combines with J gene TRBJ1-1, with D possibly TRBD1 on 5 matching bases. The CDR3 is 14 amino acids. The V end was cut by 2 bases, the J end by 5 bases, with 13 bases between. Germline CDR1 is SGHRS and CDR2 is YFSETQ. The CDR3 DNA reads as TGCGCCAGCAGCTTAAGGCAGGGAGGGACTGAAGCTTTCTTT. It encodes CASSLRQGGTEAFF.

This chain's CDR3 is CASSLRPGGAVQEQYF. The CDR3 region has the DNA TGCGCCAGCAGCTTGAGGCCAGGGGGCGCAGTACAGGAGCAGTACTTC. The chain couples TRBV5-1 to TRBJ2-7; 8 bases fit TRBD1. Germline V CDR1 and CDR2: SGHRS, YFSETQ. This CDR3 is 16 amino acids long. The V and J ends lost 1 base and 7 bases, in that order; junction bases with no gene match: 13.

V is TRBV29-1 and J is TRBJ1-2, with 7 bases identical to TRBD1. V was pared by 2 bases and J by 8 bases, with 5 bases of the junction left unmatched. The CDR3 consists of 12 residues. Germline loops: CDR1 SQVTM, CDR2 ANQGSEA. CDR3 sequence (DNA): TGCAGCGTTGAAAAAACAGGGGACGGCTACACCTTC. Its translation is CSVEKTGDGYTF.

This chain uses TRBV14 with TRBJ2-7, with D unresolved. Germline lookup yields CDR1 SGHDN and CDR2 FVKESK. Trimming took 4 bases from V and 3 from J, leaving 13 bases between them. CDR3 length: 14 amino acids. The DNA of the CDR3 is TGTGCCAGCAGCCCCTCGAGTGGAAACTACGAGCAGTACTTC. Translated: CASSPSSGNYEQYF.

The chain uses TRBV30 and TRBJ1-3, with D uncertain. The V gene's germline CDR1 is GTSNPN and CDR2 SVGIG (reference sequence). This CDR3 has 13 amino acids. The V gene lost 6 bases and the J gene lost 0 bases, with 9 bases spanning the gap. CDR3 loop: CACLAGSGNTIYF. In DNA form, the CDR3 reads TGTGCCTGCCTGGCCGGCTCTGGAAACACCATATATTTT.

V is TRBV6-2 or TRBV6-3 and J is TRBJ1-6; D perhaps matches TRBD1 (6 bases). Germline V gives CDR1 MNHEY, CDR2 SVGEGT. The CDR3 totals 15 residues. Trimming removed 5 bases at V and 5 bases at J, with 13 bases between. CDR3 sequence: CASSALGQNNSPLHF. CDR3 DNA sequence: TGTGCCAGCAGTGCTCTAGGACAGAATAATTCACCCCTCCACTTT.

J is TRBJ1-1 and V is TRBV11-2; the match to TRBD1 covers 12 bases. There are 14 residues in the CDR3. Trimming at V came to 3 bases and at J to 11 bases, leaving 7 bases not matched to a gene. Germline lookup yields CDR1 SGHAT and CDR2 FQNNGV. DNA of the CDR3: TGTGCCAGCAGCTTGGGACAGGGGGCAAGGGGGGCTTTCTTT. This translates into CASSLGQGARGAFF.

The CDR3 region has the DNA TGTGCCAGCAAATTCTCTGGGGCCAACGTCCTGACTTTC. Protein sequence: CASKFSGANVLTF. The J gene is TRBJ2-6, the V gene TRBV5-8; D uncertain. The ends were cut back, 6 bases at V and 0 bases at J, with 4 bases in the middle. The CDR3 extends over 13 amino acids. CDR1 is SGHTS, CDR2 YDEGEE, per germline.

The chain joins TRBV7-9 to TRBJ2-5; 11 bases fit TRBD1. Per the germline V gene, CDR1 is SEHNR and CDR2 is FQNEAQ (reference sequence). This CDR3 contains 15 residues. V shed 2 bases and J 4 bases; nucleotides not matched to a gene: 3. The CDR3 coding sequence is TGTGCCAGCAGCTTATCGGACAGGGGGCTAGAGACCCAGTACTTC. Protein: CASSLSDRGLETQYF.

This clone appeared once. The V gene is TRBV5-1, the J gene TRBJ1-2; the D is unclear. This CDR3 is built from 12 residues. CDR1 and CDR2 from the germline V gene are SGHRS and YFSETQ. V lost 1 base and J lost 4, with 5 bases in between. CDR3: CASSLFTYGYTF. In DNA form, the CDR3 reads TGCGCCAGCAGCTTGTTTACCTATGGCTACACCTTC.

The chain recombines TRBV10-2 with TRBJ2-1; 12 bases fit TRBD2. The CDR3 runs to 16 residues. Germline V gene sequence: CDR1 WSHSY, CDR2 SAAADI. V lost 6 bases and J lost 9; bases outside the gene matches: 12. In nucleotides, the CDR3 is TGCGCCAGCAGGCCAAGTTCTAGCGGGGGGGCCGCTGAGCAGTTCTTC. Translation gives CASRPSSSGGAAEQFF.

The chain couples TRBV28 to TRBJ2-1; the match to TRBD1 covers 8 bases. Germline trimming cut 4 bases from V and 4 bases from J; bases unmatched to any gene: 9. Germline loops: CDR1 MDHEN, CDR2 SYDVKM. The CDR3 totals 16 residues. CDR3 coding DNA: TGTGCCAGCAGTTCCGGGGGACAGGTGCGATACAATGAGCAGTTCTTC. Its protein is CASSSGGQVRYNEQFF.

The chain is built from TRBV20-1 and TRBJ2-1, with unresolved D. V gave up 6 bases and J gave up 3 bases, with 6 bases separating them. This CDR3 contains 11 residues. Germline V gives CDR1 DFQATT, CDR2 SNEGSKA (reference sequence). CDR3 in amino acids: CSALGYNEQFF. For the CDR3, the DNA is TGCAGTGCCCTGGGCTACAATGAGCAGTTCTTC.

A few counts support this clone. J is TRBJ1-3 and V is TRBV6-5; 9 bases map to TRBD1. This CDR3 has 15 residues. CDR1 MNHEY and CDR2 SVGAGI come from the germline V gene. Unmatched junction bases numbered 6, after V lost 6 bases and J lost 3 bases. The CDR3 loop is CASSQQGALGNTIYF. In DNA form, the CDR3 reads TGTGCCAGCAGCCAACAGGGGGCGCTTGGAAACACCATATATTTT.

The chain is built from TRBV19 and TRBJ2-7, with 9 positions matching TRBD1. J was trimmed by 4 bases and V by 5 bases; bases with no gene match: 6. Germline loops: CDR1 LNHDA, CDR2 SQIVND (reference sequence). The CDR3 has 14 residues. The CDR3, as DNA: TGTGCCAGTAGTGAGGGACAGGGCCTATACGAGCAGTACTTC. Translated: CASSEGQGLYEQYF.

The chain employs TRBV5-1 and TRBJ2-1; tentative D call: TRBD2 (6 bases). V was trimmed by 0 bases and J by 0 bases, leaving 7 bases between them. This CDR3 contains 15 residues. Germline lookup yields CDR1 SGHRS and CDR2 YFSETQ. This CDR3 is CASSLAGSSYNEQFF. For the CDR3, the DNA is TGCGCCAGCAGCTTGGCCGGGAGCTCCTACAATGAGCAGTTCTTC. The whole variable domain, filled in from reference TRBV5-1 and TRBJ2-1, reads KAGVTQTPRYLIKTRGQQVTLSCSPISGHRSVSWYQQTPGQGLQFLFEYFSETQRNKGNFPGRFSGRQFSNSRSEMNVSTLELGDSALYLCASSLAGSSYNEQFFGPGTRLTVL.